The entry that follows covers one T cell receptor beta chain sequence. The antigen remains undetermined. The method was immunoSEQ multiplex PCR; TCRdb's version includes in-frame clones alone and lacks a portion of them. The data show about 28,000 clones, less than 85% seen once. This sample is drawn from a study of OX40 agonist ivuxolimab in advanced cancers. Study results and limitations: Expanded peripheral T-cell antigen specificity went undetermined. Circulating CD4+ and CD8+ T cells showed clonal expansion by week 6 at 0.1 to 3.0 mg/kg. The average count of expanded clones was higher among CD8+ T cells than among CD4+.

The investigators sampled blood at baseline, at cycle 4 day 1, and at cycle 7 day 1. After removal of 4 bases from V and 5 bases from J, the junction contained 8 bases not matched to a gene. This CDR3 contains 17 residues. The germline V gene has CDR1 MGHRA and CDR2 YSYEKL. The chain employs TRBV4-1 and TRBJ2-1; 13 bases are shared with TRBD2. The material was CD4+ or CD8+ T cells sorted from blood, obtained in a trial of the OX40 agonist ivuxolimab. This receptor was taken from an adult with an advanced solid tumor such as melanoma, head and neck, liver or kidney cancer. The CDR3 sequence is CASSLNLLAGGDNEQFF. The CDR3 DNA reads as TGCGCCAGCAGCCTCAACTTACTAGCGGGGGGGGACAATGAGCAGTTCTTC.